This entry is about one TCR beta chain. Measured with immunoSEQ multiplex PCR; TCRdb has only the in-frame clones, and not every one. The sample carries 300,000 to 400,000 clones, approximately 90% recorded once. The sample is drawn from a study of blood T cell repertoires in COVID-19. Trimming pared 4 bases from V and 1 base from J, leaving 10 bases between. Germline loops: CDR1 LGHDT, CDR2 YNNKEL (reference sequence). The length of the CDR3 is 14 residues. The source is a man aged 25-45 years with COVID-19, enrolled during active disease. The sample consisted of peripheral blood. The gene calls are TRBV3-1 (or the pseudogene TRBV3-2) and TRBJ1-1, with D hard to call. CDR3 protein: CASSLPGANTEAFF. CDR3 DNA: TGTGCCAGCAGCCTGCCGGGAGCGAACACTGAAGCTTTCTTT.